A selection of T cell receptor beta chains follows, all from one sample in a study of identical twins. TCRdb fed the 5' RACE reads into MiXCR, producing one record per CDR3 protein. The data hold some 300,000 distinct CDR3 sequences, with over 9% observed a single time. These data are also associated with another study on yellow fever vaccine responses in identical twins.

Source material: CD8+ T cells sorted from blood. Every receptor here comes from a young woman in good health. The CDR3 runs from the conserved cysteine through the conserved F or W. D genes are given only for firm matches. For some rows the clone size is stated as once, few or many, or as a class when expanded; others skip it.

V	D	J	size	CDR3	DNA
TRBV12-3/TRBV12-4	.	TRBJ1-5	.	CASSFGLLGSNQPQHF	TGTGCCAGCAGTTTCGGCCTCCTTGGGAGCAATCAGCCCCAGCATTTT
TRBV5-1	TRBD1	TRBJ2-1	many	CASSRGTGSYNEQFF	TGCGCCAGCAGCCGAGGGACAGGGTCCTACAATGAGCAGTTCTTC
TRBV19	TRBD1	TRBJ2-7	few	CASSPGTGSAYEQYF	TGTGCCAGTAGTCCAGGGACAGGGTCAGCCTACGAGCAGTACTTC
TRBV4-1	.	TRBJ2-2	many	CASSQDLVPNTGELFF	TGCGCCAGCAGCCAAGATCTTGTTCCGAACACCGGGGAGCTGTTTTTT
TRBV9	.	TRBJ1-4	few	CASNPEGDNEKLFF	TGTGCCAGCAACCCGGAGGGGGATAATGAAAAACTGTTTTTT
TRBV27	TRBD1	TRBJ2-6	.	CASSWTGTSGANVLTF	TGTGCCAGCAGCTGGACAGGGACCTCTGGGGCCAACGTCCTGACTTTC
TRBV5-1	TRBD2	TRBJ2-1	.	CASTYETSGDNEQFF	TGCGCCAGCACCTACGAGACTAGCGGGGACAATGAGCAGTTCTTC
TRBV28	TRBD1	TRBJ2-7	.	CASSHRGSLYEQYF	TGTGCCAGCAGTCACAGGGGGAGTCTCTACGAGCAGTACTTC
TRBV3-1	TRBD1	TRBJ2-4	few	CASSQGAGTVHLEAKNIQYF	TGTGCCAGCAGCCAAGGGGCCGGGACAGTGCACCTTGAGGCCAAAAACATTCAGTACTTC
TRBV20-1	TRBD2	TRBJ2-1	.	CSARDRLAGNYNEQFF	TGCAGTGCTAGAGATAGGCTAGCGGGGAACTACAATGAGCAGTTCTTC
TRBV15	TRBD1	TRBJ2-7	many	CATSGQGYEQYF	TGTGCCACCTCGGGACAGGGGTACGAGCAGTACTTC
TRBV7-7	.	TRBJ2-2	few	CASSLKAGPNTGELFF	TGTGCCAGCAGCTTAAAGGCAGGGCCGAACACCGGGGAGCTGTTTTTT
TRBV12-3/TRBV12-4	.	TRBJ1-1	.	CASNQGPEAFF	TGTGCCAGCAATCAGGGACCTGAAGCTTTCTTT
TRBV5-1	.	TRBJ2-3	.	CASSLDPGETDTQYF	TGCGCCAGCAGCTTGGATCCAGGGGAGACAGATACGCAGTATTTT
TRBV12-3/TRBV12-4	.	TRBJ2-6	many	CASSLTGANVLTF	TGTGCCAGCAGTTTGACTGGGGCCAACGTCCTGACTTTC
TRBV9	.	TRBJ2-1	few	CASSVAVADVEQFF	TGTGCCAGCAGCGTAGCGGTAGCGGACGTTGAGCAGTTCTTC
TRBV2	.	TRBJ2-7	.	CASSARQESYEQYF	TGTGCCAGCAGTGCGAGACAGGAATCCTACGAGCAGTACTTC
TRBV7-9	TRBD1	TRBJ2-3	few	CASGMGQGSDTQYF	TGTGCCAGCGGTATGGGACAGGGGTCAGATACGCAGTATTTT
TRBV24-1	TRBD2	TRBJ2-2	.	CATSDPRTRGTGELFF	TGTGCCACCAGTGACCCGAGGACTAGGGGCACCGGGGAGCTGTTTTTT
TRBV7-9	.	TRBJ2-3	.	CASSRPFGGSTDTQYF	TGTGCCAGCAGCCGTCCCTTTGGCGGGAGCACAGATACGCAGTATTTT
TRBV29-1	.	TRBJ2-5	few	CSVIKTGNTQETQYF	TGCAGCGTTATAAAAACAGGAAATACACAAGAGACCCAGTACTTC
TRBV6-5	TRBD1	TRBJ1-2	once	CASSYSMMGTGSGYTF	TGTGCCAGCAGTTACTCGATGATGGGGACAGGGTCTGGCTACACCTTC
TRBV27	TRBD1	TRBJ2-1	.	CASRLPGTAYNEQFF	TGTGCCAGCAGATTACCCGGGACAGCATACAATGAGCAGTTCTTC
TRBV28	TRBD2	TRBJ2-3	.	CASIQRPGLAGSTDTQYF	TGTGCCAGCATCCAACGTCCGGGGCTAGCGGGCAGCACAGATACGCAGTATTTT
TRBV13	TRBD1	TRBJ2-1	few	CASSHDRGEQFF	TGTGCCAGCAGCCACGACAGGGGTGAGCAGTTCTTC
TRBV9	TRBD1	TRBJ2-2	.	CASSAGQGQTGELFF	TGTGCCAGCAGCGCCGGACAGGGGCAGACCGGGGAGCTGTTTTTT
TRBV28	TRBD2	TRBJ2-7	.	CASSPLAGRYYEQYF	TGTGCCAGCAGCCCTCTAGCGGGGAGATACTACGAGCAGTACTTC
TRBV9	TRBD1	TRBJ2-1	many	CASSEDPGTGYHNEQFF	TGTGCCAGCAGCGAAGACCCTGGGACAGGGTACCACAATGAGCAGTTCTTC
TRBV7-2	TRBD2	TRBJ2-1	.	CASSLAITSGGLYYNEQFF	TGTGCCAGCAGCTTAGCGATCACTAGCGGGGGGCTATACTACAATGAGCAGTTCTTC
TRBV5-5	.	TRBJ1-3	.	CASSLEGEPGNTIYF	TGTGCCAGCAGCTTGGAGGGGGAACCGGGAAACACCATATATTTT
TRBV5-1	.	TRBJ2-3	few	CASSLWGGRPLSDTQYF	TGCGCCAGCAGCTTGTGGGGGGGGCGCCCGTTATCAGATACGCAGTATTTT
TRBV7-9	.	TRBJ2-6	.	CASSSKQVGANVLTF	TGTGCCAGCAGCTCCAAACAGGTTGGGGCCAACGTCCTGACTTTC
TRBV2	.	TRBJ2-2	.	CANRQNTGELFF	TGTGCCAACCGACAGAACACCGGGGAGCTGTTTTTT
TRBV12-3/TRBV12-4	TRBD1	TRBJ2-1	many	CASSTRDSAVGEQFF	TGTGCCAGCAGTACCCGGGACAGTGCCGTGGGTGAGCAGTTCTTC
TRBV6-4	.	TRBJ2-2	.	CASSDFTGELFF	TGTGCCAGCAGTGATTTCACCGGGGAGCTGTTTTTT
TRBV9	TRBD2	TRBJ2-2	.	CASSPRLAPNTGELFF	TGTGCCAGCAGCCCCCGACTAGCCCCGAACACCGGGGAGCTGTTTTTT
TRBV6-1	TRBD1	TRBJ1-4	.	CASSAGQGREKLFF	TGTGCCAGCAGCGCCGGACAGGGGAGGGAAAAACTGTTTTTT
TRBV11-2	.	TRBJ1-2	many	CASSLATGGDNYGYTF	TGTGCCAGCAGCTTAGCCACTGGAGGAGATAACTATGGCTACACCTTC
TRBV10-2	TRBD2	TRBJ2-5	few	CASTPGDSGGARETQYF	TGCGCCAGCACTCCGGGGGATAGCGGGGGGGCAAGAGAGACCCAGTACTTC
TRBV24-1	.	TRBJ1-2	few	CATNFRRFYGYTF	TGTGCCACCAATTTCCGGCGATTTTATGGCTACACCTTC
TRBV6-5	TRBD1	TRBJ1-6	.	CASSSTGSPGSPLHF	TGTGCCAGCAGTTCGACAGGGTCCCCGGGATCACCCCTCCACTTT
TRBV3-1	.	TRBJ2-7	.	CASSQDFWQGNPRHEQYF	TGTGCCAGCAGCCAAGATTTTTGGCAGGGTAATCCTCGTCACGAGCAGTACTTC
TRBV27	TRBD2	TRBJ2-7	.	CASSLASGRAHEQYF	TGTGCCAGCAGTTTAGCTAGCGGGAGGGCCCACGAGCAGTACTTC